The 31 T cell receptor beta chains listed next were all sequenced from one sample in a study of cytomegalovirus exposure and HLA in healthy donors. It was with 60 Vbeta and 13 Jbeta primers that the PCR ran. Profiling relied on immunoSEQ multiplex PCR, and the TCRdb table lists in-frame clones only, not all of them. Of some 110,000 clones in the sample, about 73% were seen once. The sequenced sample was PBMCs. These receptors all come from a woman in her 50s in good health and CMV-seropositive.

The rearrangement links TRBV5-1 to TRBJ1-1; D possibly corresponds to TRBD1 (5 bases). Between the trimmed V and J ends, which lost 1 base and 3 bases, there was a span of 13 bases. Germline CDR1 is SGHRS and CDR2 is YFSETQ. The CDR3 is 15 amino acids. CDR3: CASSLNFPRDTEAFF. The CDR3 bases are TGCGCCAGCAGCTTGAACTTTCCCAGGGACACTGAAGCTTTCTTT.

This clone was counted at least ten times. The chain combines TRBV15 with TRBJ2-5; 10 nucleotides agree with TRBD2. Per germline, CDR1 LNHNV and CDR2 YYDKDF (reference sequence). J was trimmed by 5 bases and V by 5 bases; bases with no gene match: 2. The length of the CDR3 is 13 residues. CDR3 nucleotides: TGTGCCACCAGCGCAGCGGGGGGGGAGACCCAGTACTTC. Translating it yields CATSAAGGETQYF.

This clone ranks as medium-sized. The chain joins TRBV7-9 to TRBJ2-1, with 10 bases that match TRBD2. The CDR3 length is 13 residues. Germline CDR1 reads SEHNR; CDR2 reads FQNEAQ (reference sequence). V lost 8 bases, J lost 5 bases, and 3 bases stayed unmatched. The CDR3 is CASGLAVNNEQFF. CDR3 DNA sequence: TGTGCCAGCGGACTAGCGGTAAACAATGAGCAGTTCTTC.

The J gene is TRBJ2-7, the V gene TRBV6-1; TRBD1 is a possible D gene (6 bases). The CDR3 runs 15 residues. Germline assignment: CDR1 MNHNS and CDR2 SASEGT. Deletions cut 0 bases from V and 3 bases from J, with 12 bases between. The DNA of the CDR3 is TGTGCCAGCAGTGAAGCTCAGGGGACCTACTACGAGCAGTACTTC. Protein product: CASSEAQGTYYEQYF.

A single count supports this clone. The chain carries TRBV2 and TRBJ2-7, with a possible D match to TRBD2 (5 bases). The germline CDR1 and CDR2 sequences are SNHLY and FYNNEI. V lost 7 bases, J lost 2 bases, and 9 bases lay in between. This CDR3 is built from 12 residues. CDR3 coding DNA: TGTGCCAGCATCTCCGGGACCTACGAGCAGTACTTC. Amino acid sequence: CASISGTYEQYF.

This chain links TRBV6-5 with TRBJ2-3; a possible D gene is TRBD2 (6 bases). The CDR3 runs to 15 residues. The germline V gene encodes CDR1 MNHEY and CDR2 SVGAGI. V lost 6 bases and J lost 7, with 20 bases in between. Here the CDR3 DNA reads TGTGCCAGCAGCCGTACCGGGACTTCCGCACATACGCAGTATTTT. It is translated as CASSRTGTSAHTQYF.

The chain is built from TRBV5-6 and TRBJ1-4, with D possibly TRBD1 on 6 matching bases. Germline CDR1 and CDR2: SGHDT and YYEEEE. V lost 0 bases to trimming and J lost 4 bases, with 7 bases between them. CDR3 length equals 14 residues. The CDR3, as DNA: TGTGCCAGCAGCTTGGGACAGGTTAATGAAAAACTGTTTTTT. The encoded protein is CASSLGQVNEKLFF.

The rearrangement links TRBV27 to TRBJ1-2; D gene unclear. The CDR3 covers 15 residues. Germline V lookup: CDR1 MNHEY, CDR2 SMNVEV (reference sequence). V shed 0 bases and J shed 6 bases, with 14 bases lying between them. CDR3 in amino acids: CASSLSTDSLDGYTF. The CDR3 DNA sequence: TGTGCCAGCAGTTTATCCACGGACTCCCTGGATGGCTACACCTTC.

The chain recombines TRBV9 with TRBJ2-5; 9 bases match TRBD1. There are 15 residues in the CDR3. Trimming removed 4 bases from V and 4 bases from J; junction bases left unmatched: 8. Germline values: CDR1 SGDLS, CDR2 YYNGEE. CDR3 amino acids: CASSPGTGYGETQYF. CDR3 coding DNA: TGTGCCAGCAGCCCCGGGACAGGGTATGGAGAGACCCAGTACTTC.

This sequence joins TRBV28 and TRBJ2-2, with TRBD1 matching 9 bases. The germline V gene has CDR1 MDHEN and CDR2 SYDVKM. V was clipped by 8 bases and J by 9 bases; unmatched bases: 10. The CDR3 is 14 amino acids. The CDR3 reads CASQGGQGLRELFF. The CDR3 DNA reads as TGTGCCAGCCAAGGGGGACAGGGACTTCGGGAGCTGTTTTTT.

CDR3: CASSLESYEQYF. The CDR3 nucleotides are TGTGCCAGCAGCTTAGAATCTTACGAGCAGTACTTC. This chain connects TRBV13 to TRBJ2-7; no clear D. V lost 1 base and J lost 4, with 5 bases in between. The germline V gene has CDR1 PRHDT and CDR2 FYEKMQ (reference sequence). CDR3 length equals 12 residues.

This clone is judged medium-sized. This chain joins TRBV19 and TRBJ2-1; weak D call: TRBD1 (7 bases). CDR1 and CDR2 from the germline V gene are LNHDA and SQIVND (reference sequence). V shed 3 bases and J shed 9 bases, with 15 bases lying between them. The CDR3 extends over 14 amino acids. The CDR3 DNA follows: TGTGCCAGTAGTATTGGAGGGGGCCGGGTTGAGCAGTTCTTC. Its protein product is CASSIGGGRVEQFF.

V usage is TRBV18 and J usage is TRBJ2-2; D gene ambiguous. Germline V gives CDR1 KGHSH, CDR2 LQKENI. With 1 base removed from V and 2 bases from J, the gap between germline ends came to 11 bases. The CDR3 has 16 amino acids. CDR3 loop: CASSPRVPRNTGELFF. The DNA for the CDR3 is TGTGCCAGCTCACCACGCGTACCAAGAAACACCGGGGAGCTGTTTTTT.

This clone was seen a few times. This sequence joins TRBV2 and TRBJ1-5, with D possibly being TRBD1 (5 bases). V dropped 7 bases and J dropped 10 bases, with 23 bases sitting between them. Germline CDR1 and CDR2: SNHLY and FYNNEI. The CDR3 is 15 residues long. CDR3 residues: CASKVHPAGVSPQHF. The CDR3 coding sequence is TGTGCCAGCAAGGTACACCCGGCGGGGGTCAGCCCCCAGCATTTT.

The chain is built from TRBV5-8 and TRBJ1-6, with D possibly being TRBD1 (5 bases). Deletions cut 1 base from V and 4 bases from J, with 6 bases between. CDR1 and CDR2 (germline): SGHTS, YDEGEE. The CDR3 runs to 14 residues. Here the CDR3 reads CASSLSGYNSPLHF. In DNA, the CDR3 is TGTGCCAGCAGCTTGTCAGGGTATAATTCACCCCTCCACTTT.

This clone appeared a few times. This CDR3 reads CASSMGDRGRETQYF. The CDR3 DNA is TGTGCCAGCAGCATGGGGGACAGGGGGCGCGAGACCCAGTACTTC. This rearrangement joins TRBV5-8 to TRBJ2-5; TRBD1 aligns across 12 bases. The germline V gene has CDR1 SGHTS and CDR2 YDEGEE. The CDR3 is made up of 15 amino acids. With V trimmed by 4 bases and J by 5 bases, 6 bases remained unmatched.

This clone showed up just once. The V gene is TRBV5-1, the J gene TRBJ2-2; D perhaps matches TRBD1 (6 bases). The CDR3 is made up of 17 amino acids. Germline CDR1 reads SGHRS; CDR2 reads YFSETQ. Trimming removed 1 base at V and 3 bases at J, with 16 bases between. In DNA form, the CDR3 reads TGCGCCAGCAGCTTGTTAAAGGGGGAACGTGACACCGGGGAGCTGTTTTTT. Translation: CASSLLKGERDTGELFF. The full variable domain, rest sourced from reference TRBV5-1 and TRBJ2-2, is KAGVTQTPRYLIKTRGQQVTLSCSPISGHRSVSWYQQTPGQGLQFLFEYFSETQRNKGNFPGRFSGRQFSNSRSEMNVSTLELGDSALYLCASSLLKGERDTGELFFGEGSRLTVL.

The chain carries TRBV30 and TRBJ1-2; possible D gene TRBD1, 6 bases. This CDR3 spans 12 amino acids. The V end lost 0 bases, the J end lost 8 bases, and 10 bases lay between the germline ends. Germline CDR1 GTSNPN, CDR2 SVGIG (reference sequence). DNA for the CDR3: TGTGCCTGGAGTGTAGGGGGACCGGGCTACACCTTC. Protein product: CAWSVGGPGYTF.

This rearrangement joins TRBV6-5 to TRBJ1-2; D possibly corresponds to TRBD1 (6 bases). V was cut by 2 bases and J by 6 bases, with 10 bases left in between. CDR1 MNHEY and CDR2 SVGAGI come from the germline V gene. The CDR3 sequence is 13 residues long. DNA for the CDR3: TGTGCCAGCAGTTACAGGGGGAATCATGGCTACACCTTC. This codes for CASSYRGNHGYTF.

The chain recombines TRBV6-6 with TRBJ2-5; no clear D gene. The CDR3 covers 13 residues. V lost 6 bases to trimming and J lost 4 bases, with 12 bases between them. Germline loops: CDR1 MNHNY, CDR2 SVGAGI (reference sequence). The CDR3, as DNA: TGTGCCAGCAGGCGCCTCATCGGAGAGACCCAGTACTTC. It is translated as CASRRLIGETQYF.

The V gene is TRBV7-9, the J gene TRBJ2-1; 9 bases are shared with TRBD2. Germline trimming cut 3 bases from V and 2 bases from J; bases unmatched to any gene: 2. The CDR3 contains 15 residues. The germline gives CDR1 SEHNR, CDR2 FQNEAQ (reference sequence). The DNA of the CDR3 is TGTGCCAGCAGCTTTTTAGCGGGGGCCTACAATGAGCAGTTCTTC. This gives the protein CASSFLAGAYNEQFF.

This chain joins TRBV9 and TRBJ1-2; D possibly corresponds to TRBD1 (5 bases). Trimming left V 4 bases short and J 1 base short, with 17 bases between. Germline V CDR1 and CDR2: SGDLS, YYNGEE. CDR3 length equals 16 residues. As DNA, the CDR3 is TGTGCCAGCAGCAACCCCCAGGGTTTACTTAACTATGGCTACACCTTC. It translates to CASSNPQGLLNYGYTF.

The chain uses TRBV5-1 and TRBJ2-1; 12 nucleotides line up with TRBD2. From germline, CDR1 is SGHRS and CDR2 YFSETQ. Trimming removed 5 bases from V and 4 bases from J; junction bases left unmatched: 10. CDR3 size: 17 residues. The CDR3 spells CASRVASGGGRYNEQFF. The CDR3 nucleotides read TGCGCCAGCAGGGTGGCTAGCGGGGGGGGTCGATACAATGAGCAGTTCTTC.

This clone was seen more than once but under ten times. CDR3 nucleotides: TGTGCCAGCAGCTTTTTTACGGGACAGGGGATCAACACTGAAGCTTTCTTT. It is translated as CASSFFTGQGINTEAFF. This chain uses TRBV11-2 with TRBJ1-1, with 10 bases that match TRBD1. CDR1 is SGHAT and CDR2 is FQNNGV in the germline V gene. V shed 3 bases, J shed 2 bases, and the junction held 9 bases outside the gene matches. There are 17 residues in the CDR3.

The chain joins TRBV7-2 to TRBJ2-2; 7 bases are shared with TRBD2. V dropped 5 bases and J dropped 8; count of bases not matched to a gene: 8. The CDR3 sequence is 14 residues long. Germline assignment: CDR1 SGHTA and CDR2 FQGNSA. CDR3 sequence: CASSTRLAAGELFF. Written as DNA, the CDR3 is TGTGCCAGCAGCACCCGACTAGCAGCAGGGGAGCTGTTTTTT. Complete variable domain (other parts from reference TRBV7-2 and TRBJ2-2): GAGVSQSPSNKVTEKGKDVELRCDPISGHTALYWYRQSLGQGLEFLIYFQGNSAPDKSGLPSDRFSAERTGGSVSTLTIQRTQQEDSAVYLCASSTRLAAGELFFGEGSRLTVL.

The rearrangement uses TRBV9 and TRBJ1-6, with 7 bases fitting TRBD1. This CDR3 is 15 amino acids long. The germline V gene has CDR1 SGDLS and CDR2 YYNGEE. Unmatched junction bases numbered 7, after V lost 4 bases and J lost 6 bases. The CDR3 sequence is CASSPRQGPNSPLHF. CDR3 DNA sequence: TGTGCCAGCAGCCCCCGACAGGGACCTAATTCACCCCTCCACTTT. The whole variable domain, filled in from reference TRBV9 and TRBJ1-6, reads DSGVTQTPKHLITATGQRVTLRCSPRSGDLSVYWYQQSLDQGLQFLIQYYNGEERAKGNILERFSAQQFPDLHSELNLSSLELGDSALYFCASSPRQGPNSPLHFGNGTRLTVT.

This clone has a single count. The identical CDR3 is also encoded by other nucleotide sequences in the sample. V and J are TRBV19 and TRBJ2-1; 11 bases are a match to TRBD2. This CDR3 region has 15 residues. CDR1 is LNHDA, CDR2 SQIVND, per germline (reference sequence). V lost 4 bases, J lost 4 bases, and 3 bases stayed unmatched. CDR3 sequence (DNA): TGTGCCAGTAGTACAGGGACTAGCGGTTACAATGAGCAGTTCTTC. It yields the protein CASSTGTSGYNEQFF.

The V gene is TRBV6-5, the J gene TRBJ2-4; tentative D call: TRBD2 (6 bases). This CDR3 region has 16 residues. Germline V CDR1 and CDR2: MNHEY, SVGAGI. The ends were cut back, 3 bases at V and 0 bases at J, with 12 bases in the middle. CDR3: CASSYGGNGAKNIQYF. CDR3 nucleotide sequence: TGTGCCAGCAGTTATGGGGGGAACGGAGCCAAAAACATTCAGTACTTC.

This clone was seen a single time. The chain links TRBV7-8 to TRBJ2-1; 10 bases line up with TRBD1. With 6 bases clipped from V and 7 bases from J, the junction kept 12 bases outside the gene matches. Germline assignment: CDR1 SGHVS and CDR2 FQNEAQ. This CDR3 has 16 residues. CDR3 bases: TGTGCCAGCAGTTTTTTGACAGGGGGCTATGCAAATGAGCAGTTCTTC. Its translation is CASSFLTGGYANEQFF.

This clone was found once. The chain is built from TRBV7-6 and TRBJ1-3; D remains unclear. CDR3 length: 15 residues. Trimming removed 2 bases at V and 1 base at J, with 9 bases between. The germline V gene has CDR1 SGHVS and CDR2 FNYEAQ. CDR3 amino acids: CASSLSGESGNTIYF. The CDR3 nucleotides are TGTGCCAGCAGCTTAAGCGGGGAGTCTGGAAACACCATATATTTT.

The CDR3 coding sequence is TGTGCCAGCAGGCAGGGGACGTACAATGAGCAGTTCTTC. It specifies CASRQGTYNEQFF. This chain links TRBV28 with TRBJ2-1; possibly TRBD1 for D (6 bases). The CDR3 is made up of 13 amino acids. The ends were cut back, 6 bases at V and 4 bases at J, with 10 bases in the middle. Germline CDR1 MDHEN, CDR2 SYDVKM.